Shown below are 12 T cell receptor beta chains from a single sample sequenced in a study of CD8 T cells in ankylosing spondylitis. TCRdb analysed the 5' RACE reads with MiXCR anew, one entry per CDR3 protein. Here the sample spans around 250,000 distinct CDR3 sequences, over 30% being singletons. The specimen was blood, either unsorted or a sorted T cell fraction (not recorded which). These receptors were obtained from a male donor with ankylosing spondylitis or in good health (not recorded which).

The chain joins TRBV6-5 to TRBJ2-1, with D perhaps matching TRBD2 (5 bases). V lost 0 bases and J 13 bases, leaving 10 bases between the germline ends. Germline V CDR1 and CDR2: MNHEY, SVGAGI. CDR3 size: 12 residues. Here the CDR3 DNA reads TGTGCCAGCAGTTACTCGAACGGGAAACAGTTCTTC. Its translation: CASSYSNGKQFF.

CDR3 nucleotide sequence: TGTGCCAGCAGTTCAGGAGGGGTCCAGAGCACAGATACGCAGTATTTT. Its translation is CASSSGGVQSTDTQYF. V and J are TRBV12-3 or TRBV12-4 and TRBJ2-3; a weak D match, TRBD2 (6 bases). The CDR3 consists of 16 residues. V dropped 4 bases and J dropped 0 bases, with 14 bases sitting between them.

A few counts support this clonotype. This rearrangement joins TRBV12-3 or TRBV12-4 to TRBJ2-4; D gene unclear. The CDR3 runs 14 residues. V lost 1 base and J 2 bases, leaving 6 bases between the germline ends. The DNA of the CDR3 is TGTGCCAGCAGTTTAGTGGGATCCAAAAACATTCAGTACTTC. It specifies CASSLVGSKNIQYF.

V gene TRBV12-3 or TRBV12-4 combines with J gene TRBJ1-3; perhaps TRBD1 as D (6 bases). The length of the CDR3 is 14 residues. The V end lost 3 bases, the J end lost 6 bases, and 12 bases lay between the germline ends. CDR3 loop: CASSFPGTQNTIYF. The CDR3, as DNA: TGTGCCAGCAGTTTCCCCGGGACACAAAACACCATATATTTT.

This clonotype was recorded many times. The genes are TRBV7-2 and TRBJ2-1; D might be TRBD2 (5 bases). This CDR3 has 14 amino acids. V was trimmed by 5 bases and J by 6 bases, leaving 14 bases between them. Germline loops: CDR1 SGHTA, CDR2 FQGNSA. The CDR3 bases are TGTGCCAGCAGCCCCTGGACTCTGCCCAATGAGCAGTTCTTC. Its translation: CASSPWTLPNEQFF.

The sample holds a few counts of this clonotype. The V call is TRBV29-1, the J call TRBJ2-3, with D perhaps TRBD1 or TRBD2 (6 bases each). Germline CDR1 and CDR2: SQVTM and ANQGSEA. CDR3 length equals 14 residues. V was clipped by 2 bases and J by 6 bases, with 15 bases between them. CDR3 nucleotide sequence: TGCAGCGTTGAATCGGTGGGGGGCTGGGATACGCAGTATTTT. Encoded protein: CSVESVGGWDTQYF.

There are a few counts of this clonotype. This chain connects TRBV12-3 or TRBV12-4 to TRBJ2-3, with a tentative D call TRBD1 (6 bases). The CDR3 has 14 residues. Between the trimmed V and J ends, which lost 7 bases and 1 base, there was a span of 12 bases. CDR3 sequence (DNA): TGTGCCAGCACTACGGACAGAGGCACAGATACGCAGTATTTT. This translates into CASTTDRGTDTQYF.

J is TRBJ2-5 and V is TRBV12-3 or TRBV12-4, with a weak D call TRBD2 (6 bases). This CDR3 spans 14 amino acids. V was cut by 5 bases and J by 2 bases, with 12 bases left in between. The CDR3 sequence is CASSPTSGQETQYF. The CDR3 bases are TGTGCCAGCAGTCCGACTAGTGGACAAGAGACCCAGTACTTC.

This clonotype was counted at least ten times. This rearrangement joins TRBV12-3 or TRBV12-4 to TRBJ1-2; tentatively, D is TRBD1 (5 bases). Trimming removed 5 bases at V and 4 bases at J, with 17 bases between. This CDR3 is built from 15 residues. The CDR3 DNA reads as TGTGCCAGCAGTCCGCACACAAGTGGGGGCTATGGCTACACCTTC. It yields the protein CASSPHTSGGYGYTF.

This clonotype was recorded at least ten times. The V call is TRBV7-9, the J call TRBJ1-1; no definite D call. The germline V gene encodes CDR1 SEHNR and CDR2 FQNEAQ (reference sequence). The CDR3 spans 15 residues. Between the trimmed V and J ends, which lost 4 bases and 4 bases, there was a span of 16 bases. CDR3 protein: CASSSKHSLGTEAFF. As DNA, the CDR3 is TGTGCCAGCAGCTCGAAACACTCTCTCGGCACTGAAGCTTTCTTT.

The chain couples TRBV5-1 to TRBJ2-5, with 8 bases aligning to TRBD1. V lost 0 bases and J lost 5; bases outside the gene matches: 6. Germline-derived CDR1 and CDR2 are SGHRS and YFSETQ. This CDR3 has 15 amino acids. The CDR3 protein is CASSLGQGQLETQYF. CDR3 sequence (DNA): TGCGCCAGCAGCTTGGGACAGGGGCAGTTGGAGACCCAGTACTTC. The whole variable domain, remainder taken from reference TRBV5-1 and TRBJ2-5, is KAGVTQTPRYLIKTRGQQVTLSCSPISGHRSVSWYQQTPGQGLQFLFEYFSETQRNKGNFPGRFSGRQFSNSRSEMNVSTLELGDSALYLCASSLGQGQLETQYFGPGTRLLVL.

The rearrangement links TRBV29-1 to TRBJ2-3; D might be TRBD1 (5 bases). Trimming took 2 bases from V and 2 from J, leaving 11 bases between them. Germline V CDR1 and CDR2: SQVTM, ANQGSEA. CDR3 length equals 14 residues. In DNA form, the CDR3 reads TGCAGCGTTGAATGGACATCCCTCACAGATACGCAGTATTTT. Its translation: CSVEWTSLTDTQYF.